Following are 16 T cell receptor beta chains from one sample sequenced in a study of chemoradiotherapy in HPV16-positive cancers. Using immunoSEQ multiplex PCR, the repertoire was profiled, and TCRdb retains in-frame clones only, with some absent. Of 12,000 or so clones in the sample, 70% to 85% were seen once. Sequencing was performed on blood, taken from a patient who underwent chemoradiotherapy. These receptors were obtained from a human donor with HPV-associated anogenital cancer.

The genes are TRBV5-8 and TRBJ1-2; 9 positions match TRBD1. Looked up from germline, CDR1 is SGHTS and CDR2 is YDEGEE. The CDR3 length is 15 residues. After removal of 0 bases from V and 7 bases from J, the junction contained 7 bases not matched to a gene. CDR3 sequence (DNA): TGTGCCAGCAGCTTGGTTGGACAGGGGATGGGTGGCTACACCTTC. Its protein product is CASSLVGQGMGGYTF.

Here the CDR3 DNA reads TGTGCCAGCAGCTTAGGGCAGGGCGGTCAGCCCCAGCATTTT. Protein product: CASSLGQGGQPQHF. The V gene is TRBV7-8, the J gene TRBJ1-5; maybe TRBD1 (5 bases). V was clipped by 1 base and J by 6 bases, with 10 bases between them. The CDR3 is 14 amino acids. The germline V gene has CDR1 SGHVS and CDR2 FQNEAQ.

This clone was found a few times. The V gene is TRBV7-8, the J gene TRBJ1-2, with D perhaps TRBD1 (5 bases). Germline V gene sequence: CDR1 SGHVS, CDR2 FQNEAQ. V was trimmed by 1 base and J by 1 base, leaving 16 bases between them. The CDR3 covers 17 residues. In nucleotides, the CDR3 is TGTGCCAGCAGCTTAGTTATCAGGGAGACCGATAACTATGGCTACACCTTC. As protein: CASSLVIRETDNYGYTF.

This clone was recorded once. This sequence joins TRBV5-1 and TRBJ2-7; weak D call: TRBD2 (6 bases). Trimming took off 0 bases at V and 6 bases at J, with 13 bases between the two ends. Per germline, CDR1 SGHRS and CDR2 YFSETQ. The CDR3 has 14 residues. CDR3 region: CASSLEVGRGEQYF. CDR3 nucleotide sequence: TGCGCCAGCAGCTTGGAGGTGGGGCGGGGCGAGCAGTACTTC.

The chain joins TRBV9 to TRBJ1-4; a possible D gene is TRBD1 (6 bases). The CDR3 is made up of 18 amino acids. Trimming shortened V by 4 bases and J by 7 bases, and 26 bases separated the two germline ends. Germline loops: CDR1 SGDLS, CDR2 YYNGEE. This CDR3 is CASSTRTAAGAGTEKLFF. The DNA for the CDR3 is TGTGCCAGCAGCACCCGGACAGCCGCGGGAGCCGGAACTGAAAAACTGTTTTTT. The whole variable domain, remainder taken from reference TRBV9 and TRBJ1-4, is DSGVTQTPKHLITATGQRVTLRCSPRSGDLSVYWYQQSLDQGLQFLIQYYNGEERAKGNILERFSAQQFPDLHSELNLSSLELGDSALYFCASSTRTAAGAGTEKLFFGSGTQLSVL.

The V call is TRBV14, the J call TRBJ2-1; weak D call: TRBD2 (6 bases). The V end lost 2 bases, the J end lost 10 bases, and 9 bases lay between the germline ends. CDR1 and CDR2 (germline): SGHDN, FVKESK. This CDR3 region has 12 residues. The CDR3 sequence: CASSQNGREQFF. DNA of the CDR3: TGTGCCAGCAGCCAAAACGGGAGAGAGCAGTTCTTC.

With respect to this clone: The likely explanation is a read error, given a far larger clone one base away. The CDR3 spells CASSQELTLTEAFF. The DNA for the CDR3 is TGTGCCAGCAGCCAAGAGCTCACCCTCACTGAAGCTTTCTTT. V usage is TRBV4-2 and J usage is TRBJ1-1; D call uncertain. The CDR3 covers 14 residues. Trimming shortened V by 0 bases and J by 4 bases, and 9 bases separated the two germline ends. Germline CDR1 and CDR2: LGHNA and YNFKEQ.

The chain carries TRBV6-6 and TRBJ1-2; D perhaps matches TRBD1 (5 bases). Germline V gives CDR1 MNHNY, CDR2 SVGAGI (reference sequence). V was pared by 6 bases and J by 0 bases, with 11 bases between. This CDR3 spans 14 amino acids. DNA of the CDR3: TGTGCCAGCAGCTTGAAGGGGCCTAACTATGGCTACACCTTC. Translated, it gives CASSLKGPNYGYTF.

This chain links TRBV7-2 with TRBJ2-5; 7 nucleotides match TRBD2. CDR1 is SGHTA and CDR2 is FQGNSA in the germline V gene. The CDR3 sequence is 14 residues long. The ends lost 4 bases at V and 0 bases at J; junction bases unmatched: 2. The CDR3 DNA sequence: TGTGCCAGCAGCTCCCGGGGGGACCAAGAGACCCAGTACTTC. This codes for CASSSRGDQETQYF. Combining the CDR3 with reference TRBV7-2 and TRBJ2-5 gives the whole variable domain GAGVSQSPSNKVTEKGKDVELRCDPISGHTALYWYRQSLGQGLEFLIYFQGNSAPDKSGLPSDRFSAERTGGSVSTLTIQRTQQEDSAVYLCASSSRGDQETQYFGPGTRLLVL.

The chain joins TRBV13 to TRBJ2-7, with D unclear. V lost 4 bases and J 6 bases, leaving 22 bases between the germline ends. CDR1 PRHDT and CDR2 FYEKMQ come from the germline V gene (reference sequence). This CDR3 comprises 16 residues. CDR3 sequence reads: CASSSGMSDLMSEQYF. DNA of the CDR3: TGTGCCAGCAGCTCAGGTATGAGCGACCTCATGAGCGAGCAGTACTTC.

This chain connects TRBV4-2 to TRBJ2-4; TRBD2 matches 10 bases. The length of the CDR3 is 19 residues. V was pared by 0 bases and J by 0 bases, with 8 bases of the junction left unmatched. The germline V gene encodes CDR1 LGHNA and CDR2 YNFKEQ. In DNA form, the CDR3 reads TGTGCCAGCAGCCAAGATTCGCTGAGCGGGGGGGCAGCCAAAAACATTCAGTACTTC. As protein: CASSQDSLSGGAAKNIQYF.

The J gene is TRBJ1-2, the V gene TRBV11-1; TRBD1 matches 7 bases. This CDR3 spans 15 amino acids. The germline gives CDR1 SGHAT, CDR2 FQDESV (reference sequence). Germline trimming cut 5 bases from V and 4 bases from J; bases unmatched to any gene: 10. CDR3 in amino acids: CASSDHRGPLYGYTF. DNA for the CDR3: TGTGCCAGCAGCGACCACAGGGGCCCGCTCTATGGCTACACCTTC.

This clone has only a few counts. The chain employs TRBV21-1 and TRBJ1-2; TRBD1 reflects the table's D call only, with no check against the DNA. TRBV21-1 is flagged as a pseudogene. CDR3 length: 13 residues. The CDR3 sequence is CAKGTGTNYGYTF. CDR3 bases: TGTGCCAAAGGGACAGGGACTAACTATGGCTACACCTTC.

The J gene is TRBJ2-7, the V gene TRBV12-5; the match to TRBD2 covers 8 bases. CDR3 length equals 18 residues. CDR1 and CDR2 (germline): LGHNT, FRNRAP. V dropped 0 bases and J dropped 2; count of bases not matched to a gene: 12. The CDR3 sequence: CASGLVRGGPTRAYEQYF. DNA for the CDR3: TGTGCTAGTGGTTTGGTACGCGGGGGGCCCACGAGGGCCTACGAGCAGTACTTC.

This clone was seen more than once but under ten times. One end of the junction varies from germline; a read error may be responsible. The rearrangement links TRBV30 to TRBJ1-4; 10 nucleotides match TRBD1. This CDR3 is 11 amino acids long. Germline V lookup: CDR1 GTSNPN, CDR2 SVGIG (reference sequence). CDR3 residues: CAWNRDRGMRF. The CDR3 DNA is TGTGCCTGGAACCGGGACAGGGGTATGCGATTT.

The rearrangement uses TRBV6-6 and TRBJ2-7; maybe TRBD1 (6 bases). CDR3 length equals 15 residues. With 6 bases removed from V and 10 bases from J, the gap between germline ends came to 25 bases. The germline V gene encodes CDR1 MNHNY and CDR2 SVGAGI (reference sequence). CDR3 coding DNA: TGTGCCAGCAGGCGCGCACGGGACAACCTCTGGAGACAGTACTTC. Encoded protein: CASRRARDNLWRQYF.